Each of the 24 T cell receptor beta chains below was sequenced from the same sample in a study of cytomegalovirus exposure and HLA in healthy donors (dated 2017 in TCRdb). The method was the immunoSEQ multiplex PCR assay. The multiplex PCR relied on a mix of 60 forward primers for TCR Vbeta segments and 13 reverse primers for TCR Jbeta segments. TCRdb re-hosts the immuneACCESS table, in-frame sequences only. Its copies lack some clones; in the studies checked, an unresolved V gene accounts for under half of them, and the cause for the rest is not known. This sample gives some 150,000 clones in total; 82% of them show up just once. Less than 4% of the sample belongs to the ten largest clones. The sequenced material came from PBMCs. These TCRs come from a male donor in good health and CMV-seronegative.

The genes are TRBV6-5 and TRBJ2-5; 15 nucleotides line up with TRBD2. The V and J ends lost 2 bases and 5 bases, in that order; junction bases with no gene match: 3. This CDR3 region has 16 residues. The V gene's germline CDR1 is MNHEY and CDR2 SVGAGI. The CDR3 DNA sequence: TGTGCCAGCAGTTACCAGGGACTAGCGGGAGGTGAGACCCAGTACTTC. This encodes CASSYQGLAGGETQYF.

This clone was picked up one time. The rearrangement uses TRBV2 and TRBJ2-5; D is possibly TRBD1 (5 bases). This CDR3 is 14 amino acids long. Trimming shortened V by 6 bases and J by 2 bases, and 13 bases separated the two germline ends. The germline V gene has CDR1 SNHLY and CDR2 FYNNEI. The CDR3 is CASSRVFRQETQYF. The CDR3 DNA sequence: TGTGCCAGCAGCAGGGTTTTTCGGCAAGAGACCCAGTACTTC.

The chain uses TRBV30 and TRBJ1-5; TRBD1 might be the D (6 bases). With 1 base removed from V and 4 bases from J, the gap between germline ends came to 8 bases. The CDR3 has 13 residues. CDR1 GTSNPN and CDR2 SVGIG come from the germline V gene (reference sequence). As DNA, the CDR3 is TGTGCCTGGAGTGGACAGGAGAATCAGCCCCAGCATTTT. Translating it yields CAWSGQENQPQHF.

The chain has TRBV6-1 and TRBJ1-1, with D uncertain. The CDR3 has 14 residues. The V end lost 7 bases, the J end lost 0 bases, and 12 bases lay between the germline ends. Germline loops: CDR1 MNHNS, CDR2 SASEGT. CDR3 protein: CASNLPGMNTEAFF. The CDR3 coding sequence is TGTGCCAGCAATCTACCCGGGATGAACACTGAAGCTTTCTTT.

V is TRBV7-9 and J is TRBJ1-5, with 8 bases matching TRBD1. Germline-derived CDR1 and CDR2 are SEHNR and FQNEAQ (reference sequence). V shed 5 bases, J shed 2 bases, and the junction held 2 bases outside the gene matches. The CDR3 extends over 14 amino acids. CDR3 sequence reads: CASSADRGNQPQHF. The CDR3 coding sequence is TGTGCCAGCAGCGCGGACAGGGGCAATCAGCCCCAGCATTTT.

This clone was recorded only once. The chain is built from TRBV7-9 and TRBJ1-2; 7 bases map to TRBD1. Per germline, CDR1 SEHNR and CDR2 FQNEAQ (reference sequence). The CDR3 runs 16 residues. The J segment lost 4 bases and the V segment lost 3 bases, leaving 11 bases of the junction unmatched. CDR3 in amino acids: CASSFGQAGTSYGYTF. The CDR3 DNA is TGTGCCAGCAGCTTCGGACAGGCAGGTACCTCCTATGGCTACACCTTC.

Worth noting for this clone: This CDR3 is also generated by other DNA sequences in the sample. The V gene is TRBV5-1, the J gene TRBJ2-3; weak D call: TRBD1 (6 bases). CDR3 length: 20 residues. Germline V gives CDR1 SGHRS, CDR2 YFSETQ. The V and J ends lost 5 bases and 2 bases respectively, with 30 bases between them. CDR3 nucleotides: TGCGCCAGCAGAGTTCTCATGACAGGAGCCGCGCAAGGATACACAGATACGCAGTATTTT. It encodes CASRVLMTGAAQGYTDTQYF. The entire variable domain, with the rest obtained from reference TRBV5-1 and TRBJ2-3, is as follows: KAGVTQTPRYLIKTRGQQVTLSCSPISGHRSVSWYQQTPGQGLQFLFEYFSETQRNKGNFPGRFSGRQFSNSRSEMNVSTLELGDSALYLCASRVLMTGAAQGYTDTQYFGPGTRLTVL.

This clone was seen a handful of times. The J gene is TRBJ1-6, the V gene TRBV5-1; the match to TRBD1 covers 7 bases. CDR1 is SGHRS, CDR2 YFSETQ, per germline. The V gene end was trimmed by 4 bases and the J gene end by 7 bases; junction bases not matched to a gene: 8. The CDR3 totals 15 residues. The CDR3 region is CASSTTGNGNSPLHF. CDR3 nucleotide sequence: TGCGCCAGCAGCACGACAGGGAACGGGAATTCACCCCTCCACTTT.

The DNA of the CDR3 is TGTGCCAGTAGTCTCGGGGACTTAACGGCTGGGTGGAGTGAGCAGTTCTTC. This gives the protein CASSLGDLTAGWSEQFF. This chain links TRBV19 with TRBJ2-1; a possible D gene is TRBD2 (6 bases). The CDR3 extends over 17 amino acids. Germline V lookup: CDR1 LNHDA, CDR2 SQIVND (reference sequence). V lost 5 bases to trimming and J lost 9 bases, with 26 bases between them.

The CDR3 DNA reads TGTGCCAGCAGCTTAATGGGGGCGGACAGCTCCTACGAGCAGTACTTC. Protein sequence: CASSLMGADSSYEQYF. The V gene is TRBV11-2, the J gene TRBJ2-7; D may be TRBD1 (6 bases). The ends were cut back, 2 bases at V and 0 bases at J, with 14 bases in the middle. The CDR3 is made up of 16 amino acids. Germline CDR1 SGHAT, CDR2 FQNNGV.

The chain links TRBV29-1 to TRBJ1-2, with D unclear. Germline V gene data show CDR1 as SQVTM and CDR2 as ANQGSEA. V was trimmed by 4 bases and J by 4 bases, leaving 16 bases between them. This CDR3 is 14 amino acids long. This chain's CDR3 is CSVVERLELYGYTF. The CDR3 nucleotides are TGCAGCGTTGTTGAACGCCTCGAGCTCTATGGCTACACCTTC.

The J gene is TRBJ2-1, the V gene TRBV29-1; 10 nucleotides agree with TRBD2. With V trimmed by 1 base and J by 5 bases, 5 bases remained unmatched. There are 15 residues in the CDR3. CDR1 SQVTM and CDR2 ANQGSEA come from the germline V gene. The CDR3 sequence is CSVEGSSGRNNEQFF. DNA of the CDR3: TGCAGCGTTGAAGGGAGTAGCGGGAGGAACAATGAGCAGTTCTTC.

DNA for the CDR3: TGTGCCAGCAGTTTATCGAAGGGGGTTATGTATGGCTACACCTTC. Translation gives CASSLSKGVMYGYTF. The rearrangement links TRBV27 to TRBJ1-2; TRBD1 might be the D (6 bases). V was clipped by 0 bases and J by 5 bases, with 13 bases between them. This CDR3 comprises 15 residues. The germline V gene has CDR1 MNHEY and CDR2 SMNVEV (reference sequence).

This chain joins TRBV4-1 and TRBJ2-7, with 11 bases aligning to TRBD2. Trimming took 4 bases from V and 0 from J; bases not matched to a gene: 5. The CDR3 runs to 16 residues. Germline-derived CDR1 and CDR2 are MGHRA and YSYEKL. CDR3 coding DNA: TGCGCCAGCAGCCCCAGGGGACTAGCGGCCTCCTACGAGCAGTACTTC. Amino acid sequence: CASSPRGLAASYEQYF.

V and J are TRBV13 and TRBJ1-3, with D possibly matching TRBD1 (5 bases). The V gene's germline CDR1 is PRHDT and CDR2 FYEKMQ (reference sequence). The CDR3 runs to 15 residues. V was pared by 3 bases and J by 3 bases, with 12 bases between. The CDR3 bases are TGTGCCAGCAGCTTGCAGGGTTTAAGTGGAAACACCATATATTTT. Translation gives CASSLQGLSGNTIYF.

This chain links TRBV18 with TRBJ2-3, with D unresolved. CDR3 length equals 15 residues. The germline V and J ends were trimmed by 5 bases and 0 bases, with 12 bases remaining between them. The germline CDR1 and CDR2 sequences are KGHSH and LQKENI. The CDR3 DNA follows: TGTGCCAGCTCATTAAGCCCCGATAGCACAGATACGCAGTATTTT. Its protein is CASSLSPDSTDTQYF.

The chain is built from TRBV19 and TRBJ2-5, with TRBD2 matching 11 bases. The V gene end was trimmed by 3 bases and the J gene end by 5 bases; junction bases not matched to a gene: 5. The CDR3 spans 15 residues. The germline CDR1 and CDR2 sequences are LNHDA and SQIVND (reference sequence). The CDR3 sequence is CASSISGRARETQYF. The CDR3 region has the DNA TGTGCCAGTAGTATTAGCGGGAGGGCCAGGGAGACCCAGTACTTC.

This CDR3 reads CASSQWGSGAPGGGELFF. For the CDR3, the DNA is TGTGCCAGCAGCCAATGGGGCAGCGGGGCACCCGGGGGCGGGGAGCTGTTTTTT. This rearrangement joins TRBV7-3 to TRBJ2-2; the match to TRBD2 covers 7 bases. J gave up 7 bases and V 5 bases, and 19 bases lay outside the gene matches. The CDR3 is made up of 18 amino acids. Per the germline V gene, CDR1 is SGHTA and CDR2 is FQGTGA.

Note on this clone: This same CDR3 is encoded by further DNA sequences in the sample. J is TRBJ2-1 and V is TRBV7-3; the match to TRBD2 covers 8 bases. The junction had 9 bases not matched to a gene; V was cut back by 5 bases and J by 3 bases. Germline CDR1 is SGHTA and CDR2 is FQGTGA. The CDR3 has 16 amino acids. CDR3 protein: CASSLRASGFYNEQFF. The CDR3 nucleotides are TGTGCCAGCAGCCTAAGGGCTAGCGGGTTCTACAATGAGCAGTTCTTC. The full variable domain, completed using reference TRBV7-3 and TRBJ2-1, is GAGVSQTPSNKVTEKGKYVELRCDPISGHTALYWYRQSLGQGPEFLIYFQGTGAADDSGLPNDRFFAVRPEGSVSTLKIQRTERGDSAVYLCASSLRASGFYNEQFFGPGTRLTVL.

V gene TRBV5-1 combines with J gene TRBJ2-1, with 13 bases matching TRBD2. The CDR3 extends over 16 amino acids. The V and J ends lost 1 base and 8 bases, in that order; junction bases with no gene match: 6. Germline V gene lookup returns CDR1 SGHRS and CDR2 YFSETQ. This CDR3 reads CASSLQLAGGWDEQFF. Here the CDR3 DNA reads TGCGCCAGCAGCTTGCAACTAGCGGGGGGGTGGGATGAGCAGTTCTTC.

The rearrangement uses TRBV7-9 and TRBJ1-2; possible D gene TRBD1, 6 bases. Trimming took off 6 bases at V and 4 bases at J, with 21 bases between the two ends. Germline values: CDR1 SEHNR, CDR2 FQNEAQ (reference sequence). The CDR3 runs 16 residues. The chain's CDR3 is CASSPWGDRSLYGYTF. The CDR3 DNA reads TGTGCCAGCAGTCCCTGGGGAGACAGGTCCCTCTATGGCTACACCTTC. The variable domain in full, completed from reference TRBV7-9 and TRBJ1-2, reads DTGVSQNPRHKITKRGQNVTFRCDPISEHNRLYWYRQTLGQGPEFLTYFQNEAQLEKSRLLSDRFSAERPKGSFSTLEIQRTEQGDSAMYLCASSPWGDRSLYGYTFGSGTRLTVV.

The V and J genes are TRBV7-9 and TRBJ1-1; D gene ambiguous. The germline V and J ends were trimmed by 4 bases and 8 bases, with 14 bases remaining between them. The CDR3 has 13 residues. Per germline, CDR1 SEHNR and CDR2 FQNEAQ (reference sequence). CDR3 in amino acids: CASSSLGRSEAFF. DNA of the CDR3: TGTGCCAGCAGCTCGTTGGGGAGATCCGAAGCTTTCTTT.

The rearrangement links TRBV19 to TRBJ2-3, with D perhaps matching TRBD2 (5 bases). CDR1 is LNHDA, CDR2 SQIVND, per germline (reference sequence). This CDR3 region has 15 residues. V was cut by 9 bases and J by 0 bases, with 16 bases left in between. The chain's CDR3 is CASMASSASTDTQYF. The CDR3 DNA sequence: TGTGCCAGCATGGCTAGCAGTGCTAGCACAGATACGCAGTATTTT.

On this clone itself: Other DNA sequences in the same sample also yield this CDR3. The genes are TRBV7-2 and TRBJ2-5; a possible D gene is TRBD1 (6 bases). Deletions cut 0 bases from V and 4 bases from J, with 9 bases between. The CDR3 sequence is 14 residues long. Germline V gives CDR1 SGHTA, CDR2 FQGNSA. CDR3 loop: CASSLAGGGETQYF. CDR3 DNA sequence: TGTGCCAGCAGCTTAGCTGGGGGCGGAGAGACCCAGTACTTC.